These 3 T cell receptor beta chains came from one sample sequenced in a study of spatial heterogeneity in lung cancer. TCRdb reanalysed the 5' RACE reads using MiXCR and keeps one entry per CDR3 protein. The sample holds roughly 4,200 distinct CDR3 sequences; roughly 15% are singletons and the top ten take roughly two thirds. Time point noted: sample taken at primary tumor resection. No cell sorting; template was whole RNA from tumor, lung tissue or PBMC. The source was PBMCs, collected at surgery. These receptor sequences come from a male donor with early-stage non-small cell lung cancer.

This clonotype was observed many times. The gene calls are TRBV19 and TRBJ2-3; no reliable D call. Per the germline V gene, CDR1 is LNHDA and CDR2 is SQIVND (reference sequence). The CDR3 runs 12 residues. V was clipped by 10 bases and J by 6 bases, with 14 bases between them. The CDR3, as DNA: TGTGCCACGACATCGGATGGGGATACGCAGTATTTT. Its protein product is CATTSDGDTQYF. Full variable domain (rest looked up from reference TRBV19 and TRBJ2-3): DGGITQSPKYLFRKEGQNVTLSCEQNLNHDAMYWYRQDPGQGLRLIYYSQIVNDFQKGDIAEGYSVSREKKESFPLTVTSAQKNPTAFYLCATTSDGDTQYFGPGTRLTVL.

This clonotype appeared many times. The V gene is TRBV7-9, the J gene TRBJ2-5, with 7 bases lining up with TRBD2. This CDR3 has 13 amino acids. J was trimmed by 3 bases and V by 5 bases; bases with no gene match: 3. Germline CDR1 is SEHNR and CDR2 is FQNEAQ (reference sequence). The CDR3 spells CASSPGLEETQYF. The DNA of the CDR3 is TGTGCCAGCAGCCCCGGACTAGAAGAGACCCAGTACTTC. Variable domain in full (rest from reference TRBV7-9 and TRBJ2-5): DTGVSQNPRHKITKRGQNVTFRCDPISEHNRLYWYRQTLGQGPEFLTYFQNEAQLEKSRLLSDRFSAERPKGSFSTLEIQRTEQGDSAMYLCASSPGLEETQYFGPGTRLLVL.

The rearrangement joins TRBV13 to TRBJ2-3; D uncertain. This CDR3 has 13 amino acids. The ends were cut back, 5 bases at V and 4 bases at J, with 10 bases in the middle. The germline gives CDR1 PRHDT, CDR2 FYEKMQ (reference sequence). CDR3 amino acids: CASSPGLADTQYF. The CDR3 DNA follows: TGTGCCAGCAGCCCCGGTCTCGCAGATACGCAGTATTTT.